This record concerns one TCR beta chain sequence. Its antigen is not known. The data were taken from a study of T cells after yellow fever vaccination. Study-wide results and caveats: FACS-sorted repertoires could contain abundant clonotypes contaminating from the bulk population. The CD4 and CD8 compartments had a small share of their clonotypes in common. Peak timing came faster in the weaker secondary response, day 5 versus 15.

TCRdb re-called the 5' RACE reads with MiXCR, one entry per CDR3 protein. The sample lists a few hundred thousand distinct CDR3 sequences; roughly 5% were seen once. V lost 8 bases, J lost 4 bases, and 17 bases lay in between. This CDR3 comprises 14 residues. Germline V gene lookup returns CDR1 SGHTA and CDR2 FQGNSA. The starting material was CD4+ T cells sorted from PBMCs, obtained on the day of the yellow fever booster vaccination. The rearrangement links TRBV7-2 to TRBJ1-2; no firm D call. This receptor was taken from a young man who received the YFV17D yellow fever vaccine. DNA of the CDR3: TGTGCCAGCCTACTAGACACGGCGGGCTATGGCTACACCTTC. It is translated as CASLLDTAGYGYTF. Looking up the rest from reference TRBV7-2 and TRBJ1-2 gives the full variable domain: GAGVSQSPSNKVTEKGKDVELRCDPISGHTALYWYRQSLGQGLEFLIYFQGNSAPDKSGLPSDRFSAERTGGSVSTLTIQRTQQEDSAVYLCASLLDTAGYGYTFGSGTRLTVV.